This T cell receptor beta chain was recorded in a study of OX40 agonist ivuxolimab in advanced cancers. The method was immunoSEQ multiplex PCR; TCRdb's version includes in-frame clones alone and lacks a portion of them. The data contain 81,000 or so clones, less than 95% of them singletons. The CDR3 has 15 residues. CDR1 and CDR2 from the germline V gene are LNHDA and SQIVND (reference sequence). V shed 6 bases and J 4 bases; nucleotides not matched to a gene: 7. This rearrangement joins TRBV19 to TRBJ2-3, with 10 positions matching TRBD2. The material was CD4+ or CD8+ T cells sorted from blood, obtained in a trial of the OX40 agonist ivuxolimab. This clonotype was obtained from an adult with an advanced solid tumor such as melanoma, head and neck, liver or kidney cancer. As DNA, the CDR3 is TGTGCCAGTAGCGGACTAGCGGAGTGGGCAGATACGCAGTATTTT. Translating it yields CASSGLAEWADTQYF.